This T cell receptor (beta chain) emerged from a study of blood T cell repertoires in COVID-19. Data came from immunoSEQ multiplex PCR; TCRdb stores just in-frame clones and leaves some out. Of some 260,000 clones listed, roughly 80% were seen once; the top ten hold under 4.5%. V was shortened by 4 bases and J by 3 bases, with 18 bases between the two germline ends. The CDR3 extends over 16 amino acids. Germline loops: CDR1 MNHEY, CDR2 SMNVEV (reference sequence). V and J are TRBV27 and TRBJ1-2, with D possibly TRBD1 on 6 matching bases. The sample was peripheral blood. The sequence was obtained from a woman aged 40 to 50 with active or convalescent COVID-19. The CDR3 region is CASSSPRGGAHYGYTF. The CDR3 DNA reads as TGTGCCAGCAGTTCCCCTAGGGGGGGCGCTCACTATGGCTACACCTTC.